The 32 T cell receptor beta chains given below trace back to one sample, sequenced in a study of CD8+ T cells in alopecia areata. Those with alopecia areata gave lesional scalp punch biopsies and peripheral blood. RNA was extracted and reverse transcribed into cDNA as the sequencing template. Produced via immunoSEQ multiplex PCR; TCRdb's table is partial and in-frame only. The sample holds about 7,400 clones, 55% seen once. Specimen: skin, collected at week 0. These receptors originate from a human donor with alopecia areata.

The chain is built from TRBV4-1 and TRBJ2-1; TRBD2 agrees at 10 bases. This CDR3 comprises 15 residues. Trimming removed 6 bases from V and 4 bases from J; junction bases left unmatched: 6. Germline CDR1 and CDR2: MGHRA and YSYEKL. The CDR3 sequence is CASSQKAGGYNEQFF. The CDR3 region has the DNA TGCGCCAGCAGTCAAAAAGCGGGAGGGTACAATGAGCAGTTCTTC.

The chain carries TRBV10-3 and TRBJ2-1, with 9 bases aligning to TRBD2. The CDR3 consists of 16 residues. With 4 bases clipped from V and 1 base from J, the junction kept 5 bases outside the gene matches. Germline V CDR1 and CDR2: ENHRY, SYGVKD. CDR3 bases: TGTGCCATCAGTGGTTCTAGCGGGATTTCCTACAATGAGCAGTTCTTC. It codes for CAISGSSGISYNEQFF.

The chain uses TRBV30 and TRBJ1-5; D remains unclear. CDR3 length: 14 residues. The V gene lost 0 bases and the J gene lost 4 bases, with 10 bases spanning the gap. In germline, CDR1 is GTSNPN, CDR2 SVGIG (reference sequence). For the CDR3, the DNA is TGTGCCTGGAGTGTACCCCACCCAAATCAGCCCCAGCATTTT. Its translation: CAWSVPHPNQPQHF.

The chain has TRBV11-2 and TRBJ2-7, with TRBD2 identical over 9 bases. The germline gives CDR1 SGHAT, CDR2 FQNNGV. CDR3 size: 16 residues. The V and J ends lost 4 bases and 5 bases, in that order; junction bases with no gene match: 12. The DNA of the CDR3 is TGTGCCAGCAGCTCGGTGGGAAGGCGGGAGGGTAACGAGCAGTACTTC. Its translation: CASSSVGRREGNEQYF. The entire variable domain, with the rest obtained from reference TRBV11-2 and TRBJ2-7, is as follows: EAGVAQSPRYKIIEKRQSVAFWCNPISGHATLYWYQQILGQGPKLLIQFQNNGVVDDSQLPKDRFSAERLKGVDSTLKIQPAKLEDSAVYLCASSSVGRREGNEQYFGPGTRLTVT.

V and J are TRBV15 and TRBJ2-3; D call uncertain. V lost 6 bases, J lost 7 bases, and 17 bases lay in between. The CDR3 runs to 14 residues. Germline V gene sequence: CDR1 LNHNV, CDR2 YYDKDF (reference sequence). This CDR3 is CATSPRAESNTQYF. The DNA for the CDR3 is TGTGCCACCAGTCCTCGGGCAGAATCGAATACGCAGTATTTT.

The chain recombines TRBV19 with TRBJ1-1, with D perhaps matching TRBD1 (5 bases). The ends were cut back, 5 bases at V and 4 bases at J, with 11 bases in the middle. CDR1 is LNHDA and CDR2 is SQIVND in the germline V gene (reference sequence). The CDR3 is 13 amino acids. Here the CDR3 DNA reads TGTGCCAGTAGTCAGGGCCGGATCACTGAAGCTTTCTTT. Residues: CASSQGRITEAFF.

This rearrangement joins TRBV19 to TRBJ2-1; D tentatively fits TRBD1 or TRBD2 (5 bases each). Germline V lookup: CDR1 LNHDA, CDR2 SQIVND (reference sequence). V lost 9 bases to trimming and J lost 2 bases, with 20 bases between them. The CDR3 length is 16 residues. CDR3 in amino acids: CASRDGWAAPYNEQFF. The CDR3 DNA is TGTGCCAGCAGGGACGGGTGGGCAGCCCCCTACAATGAGCAGTTCTTC.

The V call is TRBV27, the J call TRBJ2-5; D may be TRBD1 (6 bases). Between the trimmed V and J ends, which lost 2 bases and 1 base, there was a span of 14 bases. This CDR3 has 16 amino acids. CDR1 is MNHEY, CDR2 SMNVEV, per germline (reference sequence). CDR3 sequence: CASSLLGFRGQETQYF. The CDR3 region has the DNA TGTGCCAGCAGTTTACTAGGTTTCAGGGGCCAAGAGACCCAGTACTTC.

The chain joins TRBV20-1 to TRBJ2-5, with no clear D. Trimming took off 4 bases at V and 4 bases at J, with 7 bases between the two ends. The CDR3 consists of 11 residues. Germline assignment: CDR1 DFQATT and CDR2 SNEGSKA (reference sequence). CDR3 amino acids: CSATWGETQYF. The DNA of the CDR3 is TGCAGTGCTACCTGGGGAGAGACCCAGTACTTC.

J is TRBJ2-6 and V is TRBV6-5, with D tentatively TRBD1 (5 bases). CDR3 size: 15 residues. Germline V gene lookup returns CDR1 MNHEY and CDR2 SVGAGI. V was clipped by 5 bases and J by 2 bases, with 10 bases between them. CDR3 sequence (DNA): TGTGCCAGCAGTCCTAAGGGGCCTGGGGCCAACGTCCTGACTTTC. This encodes CASSPKGPGANVLTF.

The CDR3, as DNA: TGCGCCAGCAGCATGGGACGCGGGTCACCCCTCCACTTT. It yields the protein CASSMGRGSPLHF. The V gene is TRBV5-1, the J gene TRBJ1-6; D might be TRBD1 (5 bases). The CDR3 sequence is 13 residues long. Germline CDR1 and CDR2: SGHRS and YFSETQ. Between the trimmed V and J ends, which lost 4 bases and 10 bases, there was a span of 12 bases. Using reference TRBV5-1 and TRBJ1-6 for the parts outside the CDR3, the full variable domain is KAGVTQTPRYLIKTRGQQVTLSCSPISGHRSVSWYQQTPGQGLQFLFEYFSETQRNKGNFPGRFSGRQFSNSRSEMNVSTLELGDSALYLCASSMGRGSPLHFGNGTRLTVT.

The chain recombines TRBV7-2 with TRBJ2-3; 12 bases fit TRBD2. The V and J ends lost 7 bases and 3 bases, in that order; junction bases with no gene match: 17. CDR3 length: 19 residues. Germline CDR1 SGHTA, CDR2 FQGNSA. CDR3 sequence: CASIKSGLAGGPGTDTQYF. Here the CDR3 DNA reads TGTGCCAGCATTAAAAGTGGGCTAGCGGGAGGGCCAGGGACAGATACGCAGTATTTT.

This clone was seen only a few times. The same CDR3 is also encoded by other DNA sequences in this sample. The chain has TRBV7-2 and TRBJ1-1; no definite D call. The CDR3 runs 11 residues. Trimming took 3 bases from V and 6 from J, leaving 5 bases between them. Germline V gene data show CDR1 as SGHTA and CDR2 as FQGNSA. This CDR3 is CASSLGSEAFF. DNA of the CDR3: TGTGCCAGCAGCTTGGGTTCTGAAGCTTTCTTT.

This sequence joins TRBV7-8 and TRBJ1-4; weak D call: TRBD1 (5 bases). The ends were cut back, 5 bases at V and 6 bases at J, with 13 bases in the middle. The CDR3 spans 14 residues. The germline V gene encodes CDR1 SGHVS and CDR2 FQNEAQ. The CDR3 here is CASSLDWGDEKLFF. The DNA of the CDR3 is TGTGCCAGCAGCCTGGACTGGGGGGATGAAAAACTGTTTTTT.

This rearrangement joins TRBV29-1 to TRBJ2-7; D remains ambiguous. The ends were cut back, 2 bases at V and 1 base at J, with 6 bases in the middle. The germline V gene has CDR1 SQVTM and CDR2 ANQGSEA. The length of the CDR3 is 12 residues. The DNA for the CDR3 is TGCAGCGTTGAATCGCAGTCCTACGAGCAGTACTTC. This sequence encodes CSVESQSYEQYF.

The chain uses TRBV11-3 and TRBJ2-5, with D perhaps TRBD1 (6 bases). The CDR3 extends over 13 amino acids. Germline V gene lookup returns CDR1 SGHNT and CDR2 YENEEA. V was trimmed by 5 bases and J by 10 bases, leaving 17 bases between them. The CDR3 loop reads CASSLARDTNQYF. CDR3 coding DNA: TGTGCCAGCAGCCTAGCCCGGGACACGAACCAGTACTTC.

The chain couples TRBV30 to TRBJ2-5; D is perhaps TRBD1 (5 bases). Germline V gene sequence: CDR1 GTSNPN, CDR2 SVGIG (reference sequence). The CDR3 spans 16 residues. Between the trimmed V and J ends, which lost 5 bases and 0 bases, there was a span of 19 bases. This chain's CDR3 is CAWGKGRVRDQETQYF. The CDR3 DNA follows: TGTGCCTGGGGAAAAGGCAGGGTTCGGGACCAAGAGACCCAGTACTTC.

J is TRBJ2-1 and V is TRBV19, with D perhaps TRBD2 (6 bases). V was trimmed by 3 bases and J by 0 bases, leaving 12 bases between them. The length of the CDR3 is 16 residues. From germline, CDR1 is LNHDA and CDR2 SQIVND (reference sequence). For the CDR3, the DNA is TGTGCCAGTAGTATTTTCGGGGGTGACTCCTACAATGAGCAGTTCTTC. Translated: CASSIFGGDSYNEQFF.

This chain uses TRBV30 with TRBJ2-7, with D possibly TRBD2 on 5 matching bases. From germline, CDR1 is GTSNPN and CDR2 SVGIG (reference sequence). V lost 5 bases to trimming and J lost 3 bases, with 11 bases between them. The CDR3 is 12 amino acids. The CDR3 reads CAWGSRGYEQYF. The CDR3 region has the DNA TGTGCCTGGGGGTCTCGGGGCTACGAGCAGTACTTC.

This rearrangement joins TRBV18 to TRBJ2-2; 7 bases are a match to TRBD2. The CDR3 covers 15 residues. With 8 bases clipped from V and 0 bases from J, the junction kept 6 bases outside the gene matches. Looked up from germline, CDR1 is KGHSH and CDR2 is LQKENI. The CDR3 region has the DNA TGTGCCAGCGCTGGGGGGGACTCGAACACCGGGGAGCTGTTTTTT. The encoded protein is CASAGGDSNTGELFF.

Only a few counts were recorded for this clone. V gene TRBV19 combines with J gene TRBJ1-1; TRBD1 matches 9 bases. The V gene end was trimmed by 3 bases and the J gene end by 5 bases; junction bases not matched to a gene: 1. The CDR3 length is 13 residues. Germline-derived CDR1 and CDR2 are LNHDA and SQIVND (reference sequence). CDR3 in DNA: TGTGCCAGTAGTATCGGACAGGGGACTGAAGCTTTCTTT. It is translated as CASSIGQGTEAFF.

This clone has just a few counts. The rearrangement uses TRBV4-1 and TRBJ2-6; D possibly corresponds to TRBD1 (6 bases). The ends were cut back, 4 bases at V and 1 base at J, with 11 bases in the middle. The CDR3 loop spans 16 amino acids. Germline V lookup: CDR1 MGHRA, CDR2 YSYEKL. The CDR3, as DNA: TGCGCCAGCAGCCCACCAGGGACATCTGGGGCCAACGTCCTGACTTTC. It specifies CASSPPGTSGANVLTF.

This rearrangement joins TRBV27 to TRBJ2-7, with D unclear. CDR3 length equals 15 residues. Trimming shortened V by 2 bases and J by 5 bases, and 16 bases separated the two germline ends. Per germline, CDR1 MNHEY and CDR2 SMNVEV (reference sequence). CDR3 residues: CASSLRAQHPNEQYF. The CDR3 region has the DNA TGTGCCAGCAGTTTAAGGGCCCAGCACCCCAACGAGCAGTACTTC.

The table lists this clone with a count of one. This sequence joins TRBV2 and TRBJ2-1; D is perhaps TRBD1 (6 bases). The CDR3 runs 14 residues. Trimming removed 5 bases from V and 9 bases from J, with 17 bases in between. Looked up from germline, CDR1 is SNHLY and CDR2 is FYNNEI. The CDR3 DNA is TGTGCCAGCAGTTCACAGGGACCCTCTGGTGAGCAGTTCTTC. It codes for CASSSQGPSGEQFF.

This clone was detected once. V gene TRBV28 combines with J gene TRBJ1-4; no reliable D call. This CDR3 is built from 13 residues. V was clipped by 7 bases and J by 6 bases, with 12 bases between them. Germline CDR1 MDHEN, CDR2 SYDVKM. The chain's CDR3 is CASNVGVYEKLFF. The CDR3 coding sequence is TGTGCCAGCAATGTCGGGGTCTATGAAAAACTGTTTTTT.

The chain uses TRBV6-5 and TRBJ2-5, with a weak D call TRBD1 (5 bases). V lost 5 bases, J lost 1 base, and 11 bases lay in between. Germline V lookup: CDR1 MNHEY, CDR2 SVGAGI. The CDR3 is made up of 14 amino acids. The CDR3 loop is CASSPQVTQETQYF. DNA for the CDR3: TGTGCCAGCAGTCCACAGGTCACCCAAGAGACCCAGTACTTC.

This sequence joins TRBV29-1 and TRBJ2-7; no clear D. Germline loops: CDR1 SQVTM, CDR2 ANQGSEA. CDR3 length: 12 amino acids. Trimming left V 4 bases short and J 6 bases short, with 13 bases between. The CDR3 nucleotides read TGCAGCGTTGCCCTCGGCGACTCCGAGCAGTACTTC. Translation: CSVALGDSEQYF.

The V gene is TRBV28, the J gene TRBJ1-1; D is uncertain. CDR1 and CDR2 from the germline V gene are MDHEN and SYDVKM. The CDR3 totals 13 residues. The germline V and J ends were trimmed by 5 bases and 0 bases, with 7 bases remaining between them. The CDR3 loop reads CASSMQLNTEAFF. The DNA of the CDR3 is TGTGCCAGCAGTATGCAGCTGAACACTGAAGCTTTCTTT.

The chain joins TRBV7-9 to TRBJ2-1; TRBD1 matches at 9 bases. J gave up 3 bases and V 5 bases, and 5 bases lay outside the gene matches. The CDR3 consists of 15 residues. Germline assignment: CDR1 SEHNR and CDR2 FQNEAQ (reference sequence). The CDR3 region has the DNA TGTGCCAGCAGCAACCGGGACAGGGTCTACAATGAGCAGTTCTTC. Amino acids: CASSNRDRVYNEQFF.

The rearrangement links TRBV13 to TRBJ1-1, with D uncertain. The CDR3 consists of 12 residues. From germline, CDR1 is PRHDT and CDR2 FYEKMQ (reference sequence). Trimming shortened V by 2 bases and J by 4 bases, and 5 bases separated the two germline ends. The CDR3 nucleotides read TGTGCCAGCAGCTTAATCCGCACTGAAGCTTTCTTT. Translating it yields CASSLIRTEAFF.

The gene calls are TRBV5-1 and TRBJ2-6, with TRBD1 as a possible D gene (6 bases). Trimming took 0 bases from V and 2 from J, leaving 15 bases between them. CDR3 size: 18 residues. Germline CDR1 SGHRS, CDR2 YFSETQ. The chain's CDR3 is CASSLDGTPTPGANVLTF. As DNA, the CDR3 is TGCGCCAGCAGCTTGGACGGGACACCTACCCCTGGGGCCAACGTCCTGACTTTC.

The V call is TRBV9, the J call TRBJ2-1, with 11 positions matching TRBD2. Germline V lookup: CDR1 SGDLS, CDR2 YYNGEE. The CDR3 totals 17 residues. V was pared by 0 bases and J by 7 bases, with 9 bases of the junction left unmatched. CDR3 sequence (DNA): TGTGCCAGCAGCGTAGGGCTAGCGGGAGGTTCAGTTAATGAGCAGTTCTTC. Its protein product is CASSVGLAGGSVNEQFF.